A single sample gave rise to the 20 T cell receptor beta chains below, sequenced in a study of chemoradiotherapy in HPV16-positive cancers. Only in-frame clones appear in the TCRdb table, and some are missing; sequencing was by immunoSEQ multiplex PCR. Of around 62,000 clones listed, around nine tenths are singletons. The sample here was blood, taken from a patient who underwent chemoradiotherapy. These receptors originate from a human donor with HPV-associated anogenital cancer.

V usage is TRBV28 and J usage is TRBJ1-2; 7 positions agree with TRBD1. V gave up 5 bases and J gave up 3 bases; unmatched junction bases: 9. This CDR3 is 15 amino acids long. CDR1 and CDR2 (germline): MDHEN, SYDVKM. CDR3: CASSASTGTDYGYTF. CDR3 sequence (DNA): TGTGCCAGCAGTGCCTCGACAGGGACCGACTATGGCTACACCTTC.

The chain uses TRBV2 and TRBJ2-3; the D gene is possibly TRBD1 (6 bases). CDR1 and CDR2 from the germline V gene are SNHLY and FYNNEI. The CDR3 length is 16 residues. Between the trimmed V and J ends, which lost 6 bases and 2 bases, there was a span of 18 bases. CDR3 loop: CASSRMPGVPTDTQYF. CDR3 DNA: TGTGCCAGCAGCCGAATGCCAGGGGTGCCCACAGATACGCAGTATTTT.

The V call is TRBV5-4, the J call TRBJ2-2; D might be TRBD1 (6 bases). Germline V lookup: CDR1 SGHNT, CDR2 YYREEE (reference sequence). Between the trimmed V and J ends, which lost 4 bases and 6 bases, there was a span of 7 bases. This CDR3 has 12 amino acids. The CDR3 DNA sequence: TGTGCCAGCAGCCCAGGGGCCGGGGAGCTGTTTTTT. Its protein is CASSPGAGELFF.

The CDR3, as DNA: TGCGCCAGCAGCCCACGTAGAGATAACACCGGGGAGCTGTTTTTT. This gives the protein CASSPRRDNTGELFF. The V and J genes are TRBV4-1 and TRBJ2-2; D is unclear. CDR3 length: 15 residues. The germline V gene has CDR1 MGHRA and CDR2 YSYEKL. V was clipped by 4 bases and J by 2 bases, with 11 bases between them.

The chain joins TRBV7-9 to TRBJ1-1; 9 positions agree with TRBD1. Trimming cost V 5 bases and J 8 bases; bases outside gene matches: 18. Looked up from germline, CDR1 is SEHNR and CDR2 is FQNEAQ (reference sequence). CDR3 length: 17 residues. The CDR3 DNA is TGTGCCAGCAGCCCCCGGGCCGGGGCGGGGGGGACAGGGGAAGCTTTCTTT. Protein sequence: CASSPRAGAGGTGEAFF.

The V and J genes are TRBV6-5 and TRBJ2-7, with D maybe TRBD1 (6 bases). The CDR3 totals 15 residues. Between the trimmed V and J ends, which lost 3 bases and 4 bases, there was a span of 16 bases. Germline CDR1 MNHEY, CDR2 SVGAGI. The CDR3 is CASSYSLGTLYEQYF. CDR3 nucleotide sequence: TGTGCCAGCAGTTATTCCCTCGGGACACTGTACGAGCAGTACTTC.

V usage is TRBV11-3 and J usage is TRBJ1-3; a weak D match, TRBD1 (6 bases). In germline, CDR1 is SGHNT, CDR2 YENEEA. This CDR3 spans 15 amino acids. Trimming stripped 3 bases from V and 2 bases from J, with 11 bases between. CDR3 residues: CASSFGRGAGNTIYF. In DNA form, the CDR3 reads TGTGCCAGCAGCTTCGGCAGGGGAGCTGGAAACACCATATATTTT.

In its sample, this clone was seen a few times. This chain links TRBV30 with TRBJ1-2; maybe TRBD1 (5 bases). Germline V gene lookup returns CDR1 GTSNPN and CDR2 SVGIG (reference sequence). Trimming cost V 6 bases and J 0 bases, with 14 bases left between them. CDR3 length equals 14 residues. CDR3 region: CACGRDRTNYGYTF. CDR3 bases: TGTGCCTGTGGTCGGGACCGCACTAACTATGGCTACACCTTC.

The chain joins TRBV5-1 to TRBJ1-2; no firm D call. Trimming shortened V by 0 bases and J by 2 bases, and 8 bases separated the two germline ends. Per germline, CDR1 SGHRS and CDR2 YFSETQ. The CDR3 sequence is 14 residues long. In DNA form, the CDR3 reads TGCGCCAGCAGCTTGGACGGGGAGAACTATGGCTACACCTTC. It translates to CASSLDGENYGYTF.

The rearrangement uses TRBV5-1 and TRBJ2-2; 7 bases agree with TRBD1. The CDR3 consists of 15 residues. Germline CDR1 SGHRS, CDR2 YFSETQ. V lost 0 bases and J lost 1; bases outside the gene matches: 0. The CDR3 region has the DNA TGCGCCAGCAGCTTGGGGACAGGGAACACCGGGGAGCTGTTTTTT. Amino acid sequence: CASSLGTGNTGELFF. Combining the CDR3 with reference TRBV5-1 and TRBJ2-2 gives the whole variable domain KAGVTQTPRYLIKTRGQQVTLSCSPISGHRSVSWYQQTPGQGLQFLFEYFSETQRNKGNFPGRFSGRQFSNSRSEMNVSTLELGDSALYLCASSLGTGNTGELFFGEGSRLTVL.

This chain uses TRBV5-4 with TRBJ2-2, with D hard to call. The CDR3 consists of 18 residues. The germline V gene has CDR1 SGHNT and CDR2 YYREEE (reference sequence). With 0 bases removed from V and 3 bases from J, the gap between germline ends came to 18 bases. CDR3 DNA: TGTGCCAGCAGCTTGGACTCCCAGGCCGTATTAGACACCGGGGAGCTGTTTTTT. It yields the protein CASSLDSQAVLDTGELFF.

V gene TRBV4-2 combines with J gene TRBJ2-5; 7 nucleotides agree with TRBD2. Per the germline V gene, CDR1 is LGHNA and CDR2 is YNFKEQ. The CDR3 is 23 residues long. V was clipped by 4 bases and J by 1 base; unmatched bases: 30. The CDR3 loop is CASSPAGVLAGNWGGYIQETQYF. DNA for the CDR3: TGTGCCAGCAGCCCAGCTGGGGTCCTCGCCGGAAATTGGGGGGGGTACATCCAAGAGACCCAGTACTTC.

This clone was seen once. The CDR3 is CASSDYRGATEAFF. For the CDR3, the DNA is TGTGCCAGCAGTGACTACAGGGGGGCGACTGAAGCTTTCTTT. The chain combines TRBV2 with TRBJ1-1, with 8 bases identical to TRBD1. J gave up 5 bases and V 3 bases, and 5 bases lay outside the gene matches. This CDR3 is built from 14 residues. Germline V gives CDR1 SNHLY, CDR2 FYNNEI.

This rearrangement joins TRBV5-1 to TRBJ2-7; 8 bases agree with TRBD1. CDR1 is SGHRS and CDR2 is YFSETQ in the germline V gene. CDR3 size: 16 residues. V lost 0 bases to trimming and J lost 0 bases; unmatched junction nucleotides: 5. Here the CDR3 DNA reads TGCGCCAGCAGCTTGGGAACAGGGGGGAGCTCCTACGAGCAGTACTTC. Translation: CASSLGTGGSSYEQYF.

V is TRBV11-3 and J is TRBJ2-5; TRBD2 agrees at 13 bases. With V trimmed by 5 bases and J by 5 bases, 5 bases remained unmatched. This CDR3 spans 15 amino acids. CDR1 and CDR2 from the germline V gene are SGHNT and YENEEA. The CDR3 region has the DNA TGTGCCAGCAGCATGGGACTAGCGGGGACGGAGACCCAGTACTTC. This codes for CASSMGLAGTETQYF.

The genes are TRBV7-2 and TRBJ1-2, with D unclear. The CDR3 has 15 residues. Germline V CDR1 and CDR2: SGHTA, FQGNSA. The V and J ends lost 4 bases and 0 bases respectively, with 12 bases between them. The CDR3 region is CASSYSASANYGYTF. Written as DNA, the CDR3 is TGTGCCAGCAGCTATTCTGCGTCTGCTAACTATGGCTACACCTTC.

The chain joins TRBV4-2 to TRBJ2-5; D uncertain. The germline V and J ends were trimmed by 0 bases and 5 bases, with 16 bases remaining between them. The CDR3 contains 16 residues. CDR1 is LGHNA and CDR2 is YNFKEQ in the germline V gene. The CDR3 bases are TGTGCCAGCAGCCAAGATCCCCTCCCTAAGATTGAGACCCAGTACTTC. It is translated as CASSQDPLPKIETQYF.

The chain is built from TRBV2 and TRBJ1-1, with D tentatively TRBD1 (6 bases). Germline CDR1 and CDR2: SNHLY and FYNNEI. CDR3 size: 14 residues. The germline V and J ends were trimmed by 2 bases and 4 bases, with 11 bases remaining between them. For the CDR3, the DNA is TGTGCCAGCAGTGAAATACAGGGTATCACTGAAGCTTTCTTT. Translation gives CASSEIQGITEAFF.

This chain uses TRBV4-2 with TRBJ2-1; 11 bases fit TRBD2. Germline V lookup: CDR1 LGHNA, CDR2 YNFKEQ. V dropped 2 bases and J dropped 5; count of bases not matched to a gene: 2. The CDR3 length is 15 residues. The CDR3 region is CASSQLLAGDNEQFF. The DNA of the CDR3 is TGTGCCAGCAGCCAACTACTAGCGGGAGACAATGAGCAGTTCTTC.

The CDR3, as DNA: TGTGCCAGCAGTGAAAAGGGACGGACCGTCGAGCAGTACTTC. Protein: CASSEKGRTVEQYF. This chain uses TRBV6-1 with TRBJ2-7, with D perhaps assigned TRBD1 or TRBD2 (5 bases each). The CDR3 sequence is 14 residues long. V was clipped by 2 bases and J by 6 bases, with 14 bases between them. The germline V gene encodes CDR1 MNHNS and CDR2 SASEGT.